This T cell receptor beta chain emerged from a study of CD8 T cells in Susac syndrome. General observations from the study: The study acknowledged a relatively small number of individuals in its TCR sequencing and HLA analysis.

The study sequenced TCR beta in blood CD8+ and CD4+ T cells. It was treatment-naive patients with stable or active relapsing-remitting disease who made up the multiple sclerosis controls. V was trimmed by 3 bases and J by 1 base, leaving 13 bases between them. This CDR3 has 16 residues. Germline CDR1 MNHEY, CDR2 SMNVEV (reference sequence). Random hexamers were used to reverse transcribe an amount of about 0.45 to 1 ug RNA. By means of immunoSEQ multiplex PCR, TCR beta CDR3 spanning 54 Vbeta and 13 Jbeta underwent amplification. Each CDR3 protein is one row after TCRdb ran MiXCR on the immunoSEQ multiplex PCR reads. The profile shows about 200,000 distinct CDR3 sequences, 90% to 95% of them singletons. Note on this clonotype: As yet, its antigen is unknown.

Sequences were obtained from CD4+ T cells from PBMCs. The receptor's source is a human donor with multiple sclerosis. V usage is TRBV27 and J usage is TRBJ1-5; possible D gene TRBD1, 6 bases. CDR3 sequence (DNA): TGTGCCAGCAGTTTCCGGGGGACACCAAGCAATCAGCCCCAGCATTTT. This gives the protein CASSFRGTPSNQPQHF.